The 26 T cell receptor beta chains below come from one sample, sequenced in a study of CD8 T cells in Susac syndrome. The RNA input was roughly 0.45 to 1 ug, and it was reverse transcribed with random hexamers. One entry per CDR3 protein results from TCRdb running MiXCR on the immunoSEQ multiplex PCR reads. The repertoire holds around 170,000 distinct CDR3 sequences, 85% to 95% seen once, with 0.15% to 0.2% in the top ten. Sequencing input: CD8+ T cells from PBMCs. These receptors all stem from a human donor with multiple sclerosis.

The chain couples TRBV2 to TRBJ1-2, with 7 bases matching TRBD1. V lost 5 bases, J lost 6 bases, and 12 bases stayed unmatched. Germline CDR1 is SNHLY and CDR2 is FYNNEI. The CDR3 has 15 residues. DNA of the CDR3: TGTGCCAGCAGTCCAGGACAGGTTGAGTCCAATGGCTACACCTTC. Encoded protein: CASSPGQVESNGYTF.

V usage is TRBV19 and J usage is TRBJ1-2; D is perhaps TRBD1 (5 bases). V was trimmed by 10 bases and J by 4 bases, leaving 22 bases between them. Germline CDR1 reads LNHDA; CDR2 reads SQIVND (reference sequence). The CDR3 spans 15 residues. This CDR3 is CATSGLPGTIYGYTF. The CDR3 DNA is TGTGCCACCAGTGGTCTACCCGGGACGATCTATGGCTACACCTTC.

The J gene is TRBJ2-3, the V gene TRBV9, with 8 bases aligning to TRBD2. Trimming at V came to 0 bases and at J to 6 bases, leaving 9 bases not matched to a gene. The CDR3 runs to 16 residues. Germline loops: CDR1 SGDLS, CDR2 YYNGEE. The CDR3 nucleotides read TGTGCCAGCAGCGTAGGCACGGCGGGAGGAACGGATACGCAGTATTTT. The encoded protein is CASSVGTAGGTDTQYF.

CDR3 amino acids: CASSLEGNSPLHF. The CDR3 bases are TGTGCCAGCAGCTTAGAGGGGAATTCACCCCTCCACTTT. The chain uses TRBV7-9 and TRBJ1-6, with D perhaps matching TRBD1 (5 bases). Germline CDR1 reads SEHNR; CDR2 reads FQNEAQ (reference sequence). The V end was cut by 1 base, the J end by 7 bases, with 5 bases between. This CDR3 has 13 amino acids.

The genes are TRBV27 and TRBJ2-7, with 7 bases identical to TRBD1. The germline V gene has CDR1 MNHEY and CDR2 SMNVEV (reference sequence). This CDR3 contains 15 residues. Losses at the gene ends were 5 bases for V and 3 bases for J; bases not matched to a gene: 10. The CDR3 spells CASSATSRQGYEQYF. The CDR3 bases are TGTGCCAGCAGTGCAACTAGTAGACAGGGCTACGAGCAGTACTTC.

Only one count was recorded for this clonotype. This chain uses TRBV11-1 with TRBJ2-1; 16 bases are a match to TRBD2. From germline, CDR1 is SGHAT and CDR2 FQDESV (reference sequence). The CDR3 has 20 amino acids. Unmatched junction bases numbered 9, after V lost 2 bases and J lost 2 bases. The CDR3 region is CASSLPPGLAGGLPYNEQFF. The CDR3, as DNA: TGTGCCAGCAGCTTACCCCCGGGACTAGCGGGAGGGCTCCCCTACAATGAGCAGTTCTTC.

V gene TRBV27 combines with J gene TRBJ2-3; the match to TRBD2 covers 8 bases. The CDR3 loop spans 14 amino acids. The germline CDR1 and CDR2 sequences are MNHEY and SMNVEV (reference sequence). J lost 8 bases, V lost 4 bases, and 8 bases had no gene match. This chain's CDR3 is CASSSSVSGGTQYF. CDR3 nucleotides: TGTGCCAGCAGTTCCTCCGTCAGCGGGGGTACGCAGTATTTT.

The chain uses TRBV28 and TRBJ2-1, with 13 bases matching TRBD2. There are 16 residues in the CDR3. Unmatched junction bases numbered 2, after V lost 6 bases and J lost 0 bases. From germline, CDR1 is MDHEN and CDR2 SYDVKM. The CDR3 protein is CASSRTSGSSYNEQFF. The CDR3 DNA follows: TGTGCCAGCAGCAGGACTAGCGGGAGCTCCTACAATGAGCAGTTCTTC.

This chain joins TRBV24-1 and TRBJ2-5; 10 bases match TRBD2. Trimming cost V 3 bases and J 3 bases; bases outside gene matches: 3. Germline V gene data show CDR1 as KGHDR and CDR2 as SFDVKD. This CDR3 region has 15 residues. The CDR3 sequence is CATSDRAGGKETQYF. For the CDR3, the DNA is TGTGCCACCAGTGATCGAGCGGGAGGGAAAGAGACCCAGTACTTC.

This clonotype was observed a few times. This chain uses TRBV5-4 with TRBJ1-1; no definite D call. Germline V gene data show CDR1 as SGHNT and CDR2 as YYREEE (reference sequence). V was clipped by 4 bases and J by 10 bases, with 11 bases between them. The CDR3 contains 11 residues. CDR3 residues: CASSAGRGAFF. The CDR3 nucleotides are TGTGCCAGCAGCGCAGGTCGGGGAGCTTTCTTT.

The chain recombines TRBV15 with TRBJ2-3; 7 bases fit TRBD2. The CDR3 length is 15 residues. The V segment lost 5 bases and the J segment 2 bases; nucleotides outside the gene matches: 7. Germline CDR1 reads LNHNV; CDR2 reads YYDKDF (reference sequence). CDR3 amino acids: CATSHRDYLTDTQYF. In DNA form, the CDR3 reads TGTGCCACCAGCCACCGGGACTACCTCACAGATACGCAGTATTTT. Supplemented by reference TRBV15 and TRBJ2-3, the full variable domain reads DAMVIQNPRYQVTQFGKPVTLSCSQTLNHNVMYWYQQKSSQAPKLLFHYYDKDFNNEADTPDNFQSRRPNTSFCFLDIRSPGLGDTAMYLCATSHRDYLTDTQYFGPGTRLTVL.

The V and J genes are TRBV12-3 or TRBV12-4 and TRBJ2-3; D might be TRBD2 (7 bases). The V and J ends lost 6 bases and 3 bases respectively, with 16 bases between them. The CDR3 sequence is 15 residues long. The CDR3 nucleotides are TGTGCCAGCAGGGACCCGGGGGGCGTGACAGATACGCAGTATTTT. Translation: CASRDPGGVTDTQYF.

In DNA, the CDR3 is TGCAGCGGTACCGGAGGCCCGAAGATCCCCAGGGAAAACACTGAAGCTTTCTTT. As protein: CSGTGGPKIPRENTEAFF. This chain connects TRBV29-1 to TRBJ1-1, with D possibly TRBD1 on 5 matching bases. With 7 bases removed from V and 2 bases from J, the gap between germline ends came to 29 bases. Germline V lookup: CDR1 SQVTM, CDR2 ANQGSEA. The CDR3 spans 18 residues.

The chain joins TRBV19 to TRBJ1-1, with a possible D match to TRBD1 (5 bases). CDR1 is LNHDA, CDR2 SQIVND, per germline (reference sequence). V lost 1 base, J lost 3 bases, and 6 bases lay in between. The CDR3 is 13 residues long. The CDR3 nucleotides read TGTGCCAGTAGTATAGTCAGGGACACTGAAGCTTTCTTT. Protein sequence: CASSIVRDTEAFF.

The rearrangement links TRBV20-1 to TRBJ1-2; 7 bases map to TRBD1. J lost 8 bases, V lost 6 bases, and 15 bases had no gene match. The CDR3 is 14 amino acids. Germline V gene lookup returns CDR1 DFQATT and CDR2 SNEGSKA (reference sequence). The CDR3 spells CSATEGAQGGGYTF. The CDR3 DNA is TGCAGTGCAACCGAGGGGGCCCAGGGAGGGGGCTACACCTTC.

This clonotype occurred once. The CDR3 region has the DNA TGTGCCACCAGTGACCGGACAGTTATCGTATCTGGGGCCAACGTCCTGACTTTC. This sequence encodes CATSDRTVIVSGANVLTF. The chain is built from TRBV24-1 and TRBJ2-6, with D possibly matching TRBD1 (6 bases). This CDR3 is built from 18 residues. CDR1 KGHDR and CDR2 SFDVKD come from the germline V gene. V lost 4 bases and J lost 1, with 16 bases in between.

CDR3: CAWIGGELFF. The DNA for the CDR3 is TGTGCCTGGATCGGCGGGGAGCTGTTTTTT. V gene TRBV30 combines with J gene TRBJ2-2; D is ambiguous. Germline CDR1 reads GTSNPN; CDR2 reads SVGIG (reference sequence). V lost 4 bases to trimming and J lost 7 bases, with 4 bases between them. The CDR3 contains 10 residues.

The chain couples TRBV6-8 to TRBJ2-7; 7 bases align to TRBD1. The germline V gene encodes CDR1 MNHGY and CDR2 SAAAGT. The J segment lost 4 bases and the V segment lost 2 bases, leaving 14 bases of the junction unmatched. This CDR3 comprises 17 residues. CDR3 coding DNA: TGTGCCAGCAGTTACCCGGACAGGCCCCAACAACAATACGAGCAGTACTTC. Translated, it gives CASSYPDRPQQQYEQYF.

The chain recombines TRBV7-6 with TRBJ2-1; no firm D call. CDR3 size: 15 residues. Germline values: CDR1 SGHVS, CDR2 FNYEAQ. Trimming took off 0 bases at V and 0 bases at J, with 6 bases between the two ends. CDR3 in DNA: TGTGCCAGCAGCTTAGCCTTCGTCTCCTACAATGAGCAGTTCTTC. It translates to CASSLAFVSYNEQFF.

The V call is TRBV5-1, the J call TRBJ2-5; 8 nucleotides align to TRBD1. The CDR3 is made up of 12 amino acids. CDR1 is SGHRS and CDR2 is YFSETQ in the germline V gene. J was trimmed by 3 bases and V by 5 bases; bases with no gene match: 0. Written as DNA, the CDR3 is TGCGCCAGCAGGGACAGGGAAGAGACCCAGTACTTC. This encodes CASRDREETQYF.

The chain joins TRBV27 to TRBJ1-1, with 10 bases lining up with TRBD1. After removal of 3 bases from V and 3 bases from J, the junction contained 7 bases not matched to a gene. The CDR3 consists of 16 residues. Germline V lookup: CDR1 MNHEY, CDR2 SMNVEV (reference sequence). CDR3 nucleotides: TGTGCCAGCAGTTTGGGTTATGGGACAGGGGACACTGAAGCTTTCTTT. This codes for CASSLGYGTGDTEAFF.

V gene TRBV2 combines with J gene TRBJ1-2; 11 bases agree with TRBD1. Unmatched junction bases numbered 2, after V lost 10 bases and J lost 4 bases. The CDR3 loop spans 12 amino acids. The V gene's germline CDR1 is SNHLY and CDR2 FYNNEI. CDR3 sequence reads: CAKGTGGYGYTF. As DNA, the CDR3 is TGTGCCAAAGGGACAGGGGGCTATGGCTACACCTTC.

The chain recombines TRBV27 with TRBJ1-5, with D hard to call. V dropped 5 bases and J dropped 0 bases, with 8 bases sitting between them. The CDR3 spans 14 residues. Germline CDR1 reads MNHEY; CDR2 reads SMNVEV (reference sequence). This CDR3 reads CASSPTISNQPQHF. In nucleotides, the CDR3 is TGTGCCAGCAGTCCGACTATTAGCAATCAGCCCCAGCATTTT.

V and J are TRBV15 and TRBJ2-2; D possibly corresponds to TRBD2 (6 bases). The V end was cut by 4 bases, the J end by 4 bases, with 13 bases between. The CDR3 runs to 15 residues. CDR1 and CDR2 from the germline V gene are LNHNV and YYDKDF (reference sequence). This chain's CDR3 is CATSISVGGTGELFF. In nucleotides, the CDR3 is TGTGCCACCAGCATTTCGGTGGGGGGCACCGGGGAGCTGTTTTTT.

The chain has TRBV19 and TRBJ2-7; D ambiguous. V lost 5 bases and J lost 0, with 14 bases in between. The CDR3 spans 15 residues. Germline lookup yields CDR1 LNHDA and CDR2 SQIVND (reference sequence). This chain's CDR3 is CASSPAAESSYEQYF. The CDR3 DNA reads as TGTGCCAGTAGTCCCGCAGCCGAAAGCTCCTACGAGCAGTACTTC. Using reference TRBV19 and TRBJ2-7 for the parts outside the CDR3, the full variable domain is DGGITQSPKYLFRKEGQNVTLSCEQNLNHDAMYWYRQDPGQGLRLIYYSQIVNDFQKGDIAEGYSVSREKKESFPLTVTSAQKNPTAFYLCASSPAAESSYEQYFGPGTRLTVT.

This clonotype was detected only a few times. CDR3 sequence: CASSLKGSTDTQYF. CDR3 nucleotides: TGTGCCAGCAGCTTGAAGGGAAGCACAGATACGCAGTATTTT. The J gene is TRBJ2-3, the V gene TRBV7-9; D ambiguous. V gave up 3 bases and J gave up 0 bases, with 7 bases separating them. The CDR3 spans 14 residues. CDR1 is SEHNR, CDR2 FQNEAQ, per germline (reference sequence).